Below, 17 T cell receptor beta chains from the same sample are listed, as sequenced in a study of Ad26.COV2.S vaccination and SARS-CoV-2 variants. Data came from immunoSEQ multiplex PCR; TCRdb stores just in-frame clones and leaves some out. The profile shows some 640,000 clones, more than 70% of them singletons. Treatment meaning: about 20 received Ad26.COV2.S at low or high dose, single or two shots; roughly 5 received placebo; per-sample allocation not given. Material that was analyzed had been drawn on day 63 after the first vaccine or placebo injection. The starting material was peripheral blood, obtained in a trial of Ad26.COV2.S vaccine versus placebo. The receptors were sampled from a person between 18 and 59 years old who received the Ad26.COV2.S COVID-19 vaccine or a placebo.

J is TRBJ1-5 and V is TRBV19; D is undetermined. The V end was cut by 3 bases, the J end by 2 bases, with 11 bases between. The germline V gene encodes CDR1 LNHDA and CDR2 SQIVND (reference sequence). The CDR3 has 15 amino acids. The CDR3 loop is CASSIGVSRNQPQHF. DNA for the CDR3: TGTGCCAGTAGTATTGGGGTGTCTCGCAATCAGCCCCAGCATTTT. The variable domain in full, completed from reference TRBV19 and TRBJ1-5, reads DGGITQSPKYLFRKEGQNVTLSCEQNLNHDAMYWYRQDPGQGLRLIYYSQIVNDFQKGDIAEGYSVSREKKESFPLTVTSAQKNPTAFYLCASSIGVSRNQPQHFGDGTRLSIL.

The chain carries TRBV5-6 and TRBJ1-1, with a tentative D call TRBD1 (6 bases). V gave up 5 bases and J gave up 2 bases, with 13 bases separating them. CDR1 SGHDT and CDR2 YYEEEE come from the germline V gene. The CDR3 totals 14 residues. CDR3 sequence reads: CASRWTAQNTEAFF. The CDR3 DNA reads TGTGCCAGCAGATGGACAGCTCAAAACACTGAAGCTTTCTTT. Complete variable domain (other parts from reference TRBV5-6 and TRBJ1-1): DAGVTQSPTHLIKTRGQQVTLRCSPKSGHDTVSWYQQALGQGPQFIFQYYEEEERQRGNFPDRFSGHQFPNYSSELNVNALLLGDSALYLCASRWTAQNTEAFFGQGTRLTVV.

This rearrangement joins TRBV4-1 to TRBJ1-4; D not certain. The ends were cut back, 3 bases at V and 6 bases at J, with 17 bases in the middle. The CDR3 is 16 residues long. Per the germline V gene, CDR1 is MGHRA and CDR2 is YSYEKL. CDR3 sequence reads: CASSQASRSRDEKLFF. DNA of the CDR3: TGCGCCAGCAGCCAGGCCTCACGGAGCAGAGATGAAAAACTGTTTTTT.

V is TRBV30 and J is TRBJ1-1; D unclear. The CDR3 contains 11 residues. V lost 5 bases, J lost 8 bases, and 12 bases lay in between. Germline-derived CDR1 and CDR2 are GTSNPN and SVGIG (reference sequence). CDR3 in amino acids: CAWLEGPEAFF. In DNA, the CDR3 is TGTGCCTGGTTAGAGGGCCCCGAAGCTTTCTTT. Supplemented by reference TRBV30 and TRBJ1-1, the full variable domain reads SQTIHQWPATLVQPVGSPLSLECTVEGTSNPNLYWYRQAAGRGLQLLFYSVGIGQISSEVPQNLSASRPQDRQFILSSKKLLLSDSGFYLCAWLEGPEAFFGQGTRLTVV.

The chain is built from TRBV7-9 and TRBJ1-4; possibly TRBD1 for D (6 bases). Trimming took off 5 bases at V and 8 bases at J, with 24 bases between the two ends. The CDR3 length is 17 residues. Germline loops: CDR1 SEHNR, CDR2 FQNEAQ (reference sequence). CDR3 region: CASSQRRGGASPEKLFF. DNA of the CDR3: TGTGCCAGCAGCCAACGGAGGGGGGGAGCTTCGCCAGAAAAACTGTTTTTT.

The table lists this clone with a few counts. Within the sample, other DNA sequences also encode this same CDR3. V gene TRBV27 combines with J gene TRBJ1-1; D unclear. V lost 3 bases and J 1 base, leaving 6 bases between the germline ends. This CDR3 is 13 amino acids long. Germline V gives CDR1 MNHEY, CDR2 SMNVEV (reference sequence). CDR3 region: CASSFQENTEAFF. The CDR3 nucleotides are TGTGCCAGCAGTTTCCAGGAGAACACTGAAGCTTTCTTT.

The CDR3 reads CATSDSIRTEAFF. Here the CDR3 DNA reads TGTGCCACCAGTGATTCTATCCGCACTGAAGCTTTCTTT. The V gene is TRBV24-1, the J gene TRBJ1-1; D uncertain. CDR1 is KGHDR and CDR2 is SFDVKD in the germline V gene. Trimming pared 2 bases from V and 4 bases from J, leaving 7 bases between. The CDR3 covers 13 residues.

The gene calls are TRBV19 and TRBJ2-7; weak D call: TRBD1 (6 bases). Germline assignment: CDR1 LNHDA and CDR2 SQIVND (reference sequence). CDR3 length: 14 amino acids. The V end was cut by 4 bases, the J end by 2 bases, with 12 bases between. CDR3 nucleotides: TGTGCCAGTAGTACCACAGGGTACCCCTACGAGCAGTACTTC. Translating gives CASSTTGYPYEQYF.

The chain links TRBV9 to TRBJ2-5, with TRBD1 identical over 12 bases. Germline CDR1 SGDLS, CDR2 YYNGEE. J lost 3 bases, V lost 5 bases, and 5 bases had no gene match. This CDR3 is built from 15 residues. This CDR3 is CASSPGTGGKETQYF. Written as DNA, the CDR3 is TGTGCCAGCAGTCCCGGGACAGGGGGCAAAGAGACCCAGTACTTC.

DNA for the CDR3: TGTGCCAGCTCACCTCCGTCGACAGGGGACTACGAGCAGTACTTC. The encoded protein is CASSPPSTGDYEQYF. The genes are TRBV18 and TRBJ2-7; TRBD1 aligns across 8 bases. Germline lookup yields CDR1 KGHSH and CDR2 LQKENI. V lost 3 bases to trimming and J lost 3 bases; unmatched junction nucleotides: 7. The CDR3 is made up of 15 amino acids. Filled out from reference TRBV18 and TRBJ2-7, the complete variable domain reads NAGVMQNPRHLVRRRGQEARLRCSPMKGHSHVYWYRQLPEEGLKFMVYLQKENIIDESGMPKERFSAEFPKEGPSILRIQQVVRGDSAAYFCASSPPSTGDYEQYFGPGTRLTVT.

The chain recombines TRBV7-3 with TRBJ2-2; 8 bases line up with TRBD1. CDR3 length: 15 residues. Germline V lookup: CDR1 SGHTA, CDR2 FQGTGA. V lost 5 bases, J lost 1 base, and 3 bases stayed unmatched. This CDR3 reads CASSRGQGNTGELFF. The CDR3 DNA is TGTGCCAGCAGCCGTGGACAGGGGAACACCGGGGAGCTGTTTTTT. Based on the CDR3 plus reference TRBV7-3 and TRBJ2-2, the full variable domain is GAGVSQTPSNKVTEKGKYVELRCDPISGHTALYWYRQSLGQGPEFLIYFQGTGAADDSGLPNDRFFAVRPEGSVSTLKIQRTERGDSAVYLCASSRGQGNTGELFFGEGSRLTVL.

The chain is built from TRBV30 and TRBJ1-6, with a tentative D call TRBD1 (5 bases). Trimming cost V 1 base and J 7 bases, with 14 bases left between them. The CDR3 is made up of 15 amino acids. Germline V CDR1 and CDR2: GTSNPN, SVGIG (reference sequence). This CDR3 reads CAWSAYGGGNSPLHF. CDR3 coding DNA: TGTGCCTGGAGTGCGTACGGGGGGGGAAATTCACCCCTCCACTTT.

This clone occurred a few times. The chain carries TRBV19 and TRBJ1-3; D not certain. The CDR3 spans 16 residues. V lost 1 base to trimming and J lost 4 bases, with 14 bases between them. Germline CDR1 LNHDA, CDR2 SQIVND (reference sequence). This chain's CDR3 is CASSIAGSSVGNTIYF. DNA of the CDR3: TGTGCCAGTAGTATAGCGGGCTCTTCGGTCGGAAACACCATATATTTT.

The rearrangement links TRBV3-1 (or the pseudogene TRBV3-2) to TRBJ2-2, with D tentatively TRBD2 (6 bases). Trimming shortened V by 3 bases and J by 5 bases, and 7 bases separated the two germline ends. This CDR3 is 13 amino acids long. Germline V lookup: CDR1 LGHDT, CDR2 YNNKEL (reference sequence). CDR3: CASSHRGTGELFF. CDR3 bases: TGTGCCAGCAGCCACCGGGGGACCGGGGAGCTGTTTTTT.

The chain joins TRBV5-5 to TRBJ2-4; TRBD1 might be the D (6 bases). The CDR3 consists of 15 residues. Germline-derived CDR1 and CDR2 are SGHKS and YYEKEE (reference sequence). V was trimmed by 2 bases and J by 8 bases, leaving 17 bases between them. This CDR3 reads CASSFVPWGQDIQYF. DNA for the CDR3: TGTGCCAGCAGCTTCGTTCCGTGGGGGCAGGACATTCAGTACTTC.

The chain has TRBV30 and TRBJ2-7, with unresolved D. The length of the CDR3 is 13 residues. V dropped 1 base and J dropped 6 bases, with 13 bases sitting between them. The germline V gene encodes CDR1 GTSNPN and CDR2 SVGIG (reference sequence). The CDR3 protein is CAWSGGKGFEQYF. DNA of the CDR3: TGTGCCTGGAGTGGTGGAAAAGGATTCGAGCAGTACTTC.

J is TRBJ2-1 and V is TRBV6-5, with TRBD1 identical over 7 bases. J was trimmed by 1 base and V by 7 bases; bases with no gene match: 4. CDR1 is MNHEY and CDR2 is SVGAGI in the germline V gene. The CDR3 totals 14 residues. The CDR3 coding sequence is TGTGCCAGCACAGACAGGGAATCCTACAATGAGCAGTTCTTC. Amino acids: CASTDRESYNEQFF.